Shown below are 21 T cell receptor beta chains from a single sample sequenced in a study of blood T cell repertoires in COVID-19. Sequencing used immunoSEQ multiplex PCR; TCRdb keeps in-frame clones, though not all of them. The sample gives about 80,000 clones, 78% of which show up once; approximately 16% is in the top ten. The sample taken for sequencing was peripheral blood. These receptor sequences come from a human donor in a cohort sampled during active COVID-19.

J is TRBJ2-1 and V is TRBV2; the match to TRBD1 covers 9 bases. This CDR3 contains 15 residues. Germline assignment: CDR1 SNHLY and CDR2 FYNNEI. V lost 6 bases, J lost 2 bases, and 5 bases stayed unmatched. The CDR3 DNA sequence: TGTGCCAGCAGCGAGGACAGGGGCACCTACAATGAGCAGTTCTTC. Protein sequence: CASSEDRGTYNEQFF.

The chain joins TRBV5-1 to TRBJ1-2; no clear D. Germline CDR1 SGHRS, CDR2 YFSETQ. V shed 0 bases and J shed 4 bases, with 16 bases lying between them. The CDR3 is 16 residues long. The CDR3 region has the DNA TGCGCCAGCAGCTTGGACACGGGTGGCCCTCTCTATGGCTACACCTTC. This sequence encodes CASSLDTGGPLYGYTF.

J is TRBJ1-4 and V is TRBV7-9; 7 bases agree with TRBD1. The V gene end was trimmed by 5 bases and the J gene end by 8 bases; junction bases not matched to a gene: 5. Germline V gives CDR1 SEHNR, CDR2 FQNEAQ (reference sequence). The CDR3 contains 13 residues. For the CDR3, the DNA is TGTGCCAGCAGCGGCCAGGGGGGAGAAAAACTGTTTTTT. This codes for CASSGQGGEKLFF.

The chain combines TRBV19 with TRBJ1-1, with no clear D. Germline CDR1 and CDR2: LNHDA and SQIVND (reference sequence). This CDR3 has 12 amino acids. Trimming shortened V by 4 bases and J by 2 bases, and 5 bases separated the two germline ends. CDR3 sequence: CASSSGNTEAFF. In DNA, the CDR3 is TGTGCCAGTAGTAGCGGCAACACTGAAGCTTTCTTT.

This chain uses TRBV19 with TRBJ1-3; D uncertain. The V end was cut by 8 bases, the J end by 9 bases, with 23 bases between. This CDR3 contains 15 residues. The germline CDR1 and CDR2 sequences are LNHDA and SQIVND (reference sequence). CDR3 sequence reads: CASSPPGAAGRTIYF. The CDR3 nucleotides are TGTGCCAGTTCTCCCCCCGGAGCCGCCGGCCGCACCATATATTTT. The full variable domain, with the rest looked up from reference TRBV19 and TRBJ1-3, is DGGITQSPKYLFRKEGQNVTLSCEQNLNHDAMYWYRQDPGQGLRLIYYSQIVNDFQKGDIAEGYSVSREKKESFPLTVTSAQKNPTAFYLCASSPPGAAGRTIYFGEGSWLTVV.

This clone has only a few counts. A junction end diverges from the germline sequence, so it may reflect a read error. This CDR3 is CASRQTDRVSF. The DNA for the CDR3 is TGTGCCAGCAGACAAACCGACAGGGTCTCCTTC. The rearrangement links TRBV6-6 to TRBJ2-7; TRBD1 aligns across 7 bases. The CDR3 totals 11 residues. Germline loops: CDR1 MNHNY, CDR2 SVGAGI (reference sequence).

A few counts support this clone. This chain uses TRBV4-2 with TRBJ1-1; D is ambiguous. The CDR3 totals 12 residues. Germline V gene data show CDR1 as LGHNA and CDR2 as YNFKEQ. The V and J ends lost 4 bases and 1 base respectively, with 4 bases between them. Written as DNA, the CDR3 is TGTGCCAGCAGCCCCCAGAACACTGAAGCTTTCTTT. Its protein is CASSPQNTEAFF.

This clone was seen a single time. The genes are TRBV4-2 and TRBJ1-5; possibly TRBD1 for D (6 bases). The CDR3 has 15 amino acids. Between the trimmed V and J ends, which lost 4 bases and 1 base, there was a span of 11 bases. CDR1 is LGHNA and CDR2 is YNFKEQ in the germline V gene. The CDR3 DNA reads as TGTGCCAGCAGCCCGACCCAGGGGAGCAATCAGCCCCAGCATTTT. Its protein product is CASSPTQGSNQPQHF.

This clone is a singleton in its sample. J is TRBJ2-3 and V is TRBV10-1, with a possible D match to TRBD1 (5 bases). The germline CDR1 and CDR2 sequences are WNHNN and SYGVQD (reference sequence). Between the trimmed V and J ends, which lost 3 bases and 9 bases, there was a span of 10 bases. The CDR3 covers 12 residues. The CDR3 loop reads CASSDGARTQYF. The DNA for the CDR3 is TGCGCCAGCAGTGATGGGGCCCGCACGCAGTATTTT.

This clone was recorded many times. V usage is TRBV21-1 and J usage is TRBJ2-1; TRBD1 is taken as the D call from the table, unchecked against the DNA. TRBV21-1 is a pseudogene. The CDR3 covers 14 residues. The CDR3 region is CASSWQLYYNEQFF. CDR3 bases: TGTGCCAGCAGTTGGCAGTTATACTACAATGAGCAGTTCTTC.

The chain recombines TRBV28 with TRBJ1-4, with 8 bases identical to TRBD1. CDR3 length: 14 amino acids. Germline-derived CDR1 and CDR2 are MDHEN and SYDVKM. Unmatched junction bases numbered 5, after V lost 5 bases and J lost 6 bases. The CDR3 is CASSQQGEDEKLFF. The CDR3 nucleotides are TGTGCCAGCAGTCAACAGGGGGAAGATGAAAAACTGTTTTTT.

The chain recombines TRBV15 with TRBJ1-6, with a weak D call TRBD1 (6 bases). Germline loops: CDR1 LNHNV, CDR2 YYDKDF (reference sequence). Trimming shortened V by 1 base and J by 13 bases, and 14 bases separated the two germline ends. The CDR3 runs to 14 residues. The CDR3 region is CATSRVPGAGPLHF. The CDR3 region has the DNA TGTGCCACCAGCAGAGTTCCAGGGGCGGGTCCCCTCCACTTT.

The chain employs TRBV5-1 and TRBJ1-3; possible D gene TRBD1, 5 bases. CDR3 length: 14 residues. The germline V gene encodes CDR1 SGHRS and CDR2 YFSETQ. Trimming stripped 4 bases from V and 4 bases from J, with 12 bases between. This CDR3 is CASSERGNGNTIYF. The CDR3 nucleotides are TGCGCCAGCAGCGAACGGGGGAACGGAAACACCATATATTTT.

The count of this clone is one. V usage is TRBV12-3 or TRBV12-4 and J usage is TRBJ2-3; maybe TRBD2 (5 bases). Trimming removed 3 bases from V and 10 bases from J, with 11 bases in between. There are 12 residues in the CDR3. The CDR3 sequence is CASSLTGEAQYF. The CDR3 DNA follows: TGTGCCAGCAGTTTGACCGGGGAAGCGCAGTATTTT.

This clone came up once. V is TRBV9 and J is TRBJ1-1; 8 bases are a match to TRBD1. CDR3 length: 16 residues. Per germline, CDR1 SGDLS and CDR2 YYNGEE. The trim removed 4 bases at V and 10 bases at J, leaving 18 bases unmatched. The CDR3 region is CASSPLPQGGRFGAFF. The CDR3, as DNA: TGTGCCAGCAGCCCTCTCCCACAGGGGGGCCGGTTTGGAGCTTTCTTT.

This chain joins TRBV5-6 and TRBJ2-1, with a possible D match to TRBD1 (5 bases). The CDR3 sequence is 14 residues long. Trimming shortened V by 8 bases and J by 6 bases, and 18 bases separated the two germline ends. Germline values: CDR1 SGHDT, CDR2 YYEEEE. The CDR3: CASQRGTGPNEQFF. As DNA, the CDR3 is TGTGCCAGTCAAAGGGGTACAGGCCCCAATGAGCAGTTCTTC.

The V call is TRBV19, the J call TRBJ1-2; possibly TRBD1 for D (5 bases). V shed 7 bases and J shed 7 bases, with 19 bases lying between them. This CDR3 has 14 residues. Germline V CDR1 and CDR2: LNHDA, SQIVND (reference sequence). The CDR3 loop reads CASTPTGGSVGYTF. The CDR3 DNA reads as TGTGCCAGTACTCCGACCGGGGGGTCCGTTGGCTACACCTTC.

The table lists this clone with a count of one. The chain links TRBV19 to TRBJ1-2; weak D call: TRBD1 (5 bases). The V end lost 6 bases, the J end lost 5 bases, and 19 bases lay between the germline ends. Germline V gene sequence: CDR1 LNHDA, CDR2 SQIVND (reference sequence). CDR3 length: 15 residues. CDR3 nucleotides: TGTGCCAGTAGAGGGGCAGGAGTACCCGGATATGGCTACACCTTC. Translating it yields CASRGAGVPGYGYTF.

There are many counts of this clone. V and J are TRBV6-2 or TRBV6-3 and TRBJ2-3; 8 bases fit TRBD2. CDR3 length equals 16 residues. Unmatched junction bases numbered 13, after V lost 5 bases and J lost 6 bases. Per germline, CDR1 MNHEY and CDR2 SVGEGT. The CDR3 loop is CASSNGRALLYDTQYF. The CDR3 nucleotides are TGTGCCAGCAGTAACGGGAGGGCCCTCCTTTATGATACGCAGTATTTT.

The CDR3 spells CASSYQQGAWSYEQYF. The DNA for the CDR3 is TGTGCCAGCAGCTACCAACAGGGGGCTTGGTCCTACGAGCAGTACTTC. The chain links TRBV5-5 to TRBJ2-7, with 9 bases that match TRBD1. The CDR3 totals 16 residues. Germline V gene lookup returns CDR1 SGHKS and CDR2 YYEKEE (reference sequence). Trimming removed 3 bases from V and 1 base from J; junction bases left unmatched: 8.

The chain employs TRBV15 and TRBJ2-2, with 7 nucleotides matching TRBD1. Germline V gene lookup returns CDR1 LNHNV and CDR2 YYDKDF (reference sequence). The CDR3 has 18 amino acids. V dropped 3 bases and J dropped 4; count of bases not matched to a gene: 14. The CDR3: CATSRDDHRGVGTGELFF. DNA for the CDR3: TGTGCCACCAGCAGGGATGACCACAGGGGAGTCGGCACCGGGGAGCTGTTTTTT.